Reported below is one T cell receptor beta chain. The data are from a study of identical twins. Per the germline V gene, CDR1 is LGHDT and CDR2 is YNNKEL (reference sequence). The CDR3 runs 13 residues. V was clipped by 3 bases and J by 10 bases; unmatched bases: 4. One entry per CDR3 protein, called by TCRdb with MiXCR from the 5' RACE reads. The top ten clones hold around 13% of a sample with 600,000 to 850,000 distinct CDR3 sequences, roughly 18% of them seen once. These data are also associated with another study on T cells expressing NK-cell markers.

The J gene is TRBJ2-3, the V gene TRBV3-1, with 10 bases matching TRBD1. The sequenced sample was PBMCs. The source of this sequence is a woman under 30 in good health. Here the CDR3 reads CASSQNGQGAQYF. The CDR3 bases are TGTGCCAGCAGCCAGAATGGACAGGGGGCGCAGTATTTT.